This T cell receptor beta chain derives from a study of CD8 T cells in Susac syndrome. Overall study context: Treatment status at blood draw for the Susac syndrome patients was therapy-naive, corticosteroids, or intravenous immunoglobulin alone.

CD8+ and CD4+ T cells circulating in blood were sequenced for TCR beta. Definite or probable Susac syndrome was diagnosed using recently defined diagnostic criteria. Trimming removed 6 bases from V and 4 bases from J; junction bases left unmatched: 8. This CDR3 is built from 14 residues. Germline CDR1 reads SNHLY; CDR2 reads FYNNEI. With random hexamers, about 0.5 to 1 ug RNA was reverse transcribed. The CDR3 of TCR beta was amplified by immunoSEQ multiplex PCR across 54 Vbeta and 13 Jbeta. TCRdb redid the calling of the immunoSEQ multiplex PCR reads with MiXCR, one entry per CDR3 protein. The sample holds fewer than 200,000 distinct CDR3 sequences, 90% to 95% seen once.

This TCR derives from a human donor with Susac syndrome. The rearrangement uses TRBV2 and TRBJ2-7; 8 bases map to TRBD1. Specimen: CD4+ T cells from PBMCs. CDR3: CASSRAGGRYEQYF. In DNA, the CDR3 is TGTGCCAGCAGCCGAGCAGGGGGCCGGTACGAGCAGTACTTC.